This T cell receptor beta chain was recovered during a study of blood T cell repertoires in COVID-19. Study in general: Sites in the United States, Italy and Spain provided acute and convalescent COVID-19 samples.

The authors' processing: Nucleated cell number was recorded as an estimate derived from reference gene primer amplification. Sequenced by immunoSEQ multiplex PCR; TCRdb stores in-frame clones only, minus some. V and J calls and clone size come straight from that table; D and trimming were deduced from the DNA. The sample records roughly 34,000 clones, about nine tenths being singletons. The source of this sequence is an elderly man with active COVID-19. The source material was peripheral blood.

The CDR3 loop reads CASSQDLLGRTEAFF. CDR3 bases: TGCGCCAGCAGCCAAGATTTATTGGGGCGCACTGAAGCTTTCTTT. J is TRBJ1-1 and V is TRBV4-1, with D maybe TRBD1 (5 bases). Germline CDR1 reads MGHRA; CDR2 reads YSYEKL. The V and J ends lost 0 bases and 4 bases respectively, with 12 bases between them. The CDR3 runs 15 residues.